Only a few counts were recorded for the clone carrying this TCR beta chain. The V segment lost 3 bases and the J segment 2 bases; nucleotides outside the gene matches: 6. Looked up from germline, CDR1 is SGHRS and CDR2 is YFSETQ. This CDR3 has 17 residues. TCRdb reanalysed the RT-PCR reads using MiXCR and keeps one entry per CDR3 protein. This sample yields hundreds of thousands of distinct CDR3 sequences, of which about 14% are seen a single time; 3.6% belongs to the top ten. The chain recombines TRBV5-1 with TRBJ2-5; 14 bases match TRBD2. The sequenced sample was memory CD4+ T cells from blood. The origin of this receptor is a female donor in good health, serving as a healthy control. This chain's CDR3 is CASSSGTSGSGQETQYF. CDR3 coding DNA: TGCGCCAGCAGCTCCGGGACTAGCGGGAGTGGTCAAGAGACCCAGTACTTC.